The rows below give T cell receptor beta chains drawn from one sample of a study of cytomegalovirus exposure and HLA in healthy donors. Only in-frame clones appear in the TCRdb table, and some are missing; sequencing was by immunoSEQ multiplex PCR. This sample yields more than 110,000 clones, of which around 90% are seen a single time; 7.5% to 10% belongs to the top ten. The sequenced material came from PBMCs. The source is a woman aged 18-29 years in good health and CMV-seropositive. CDR3s include the opening cysteine and the closing phenylalanine or tryptophan. Each record gives: clone size, J gene, D gene, V gene, CDR3 DNA, CDR3 protein. A D gene is named only where the DNA matches it firmly. Part of the rows lack a size; the others show once, few, many or a class for expanded clones.

-,TRBJ2-2,TRBD2,TRBV11-2,TGTGCCAGCAGCTTAGCGGGAGGGCTTTTGACCGGGGAGCTGTTTTTT,CASSLAGGLLTGELFF
-,TRBJ2-7,TRBD1,TRBV27,TGTGCCAGCAGAACAGGGGTCCTAACCTACGAGCAGTACTTC,CASRTGVLTYEQYF
-,TRBJ1-2,TRBD1,TRBV5-1,TGCGCCAGCAGCTTGGCCGCGGACAGGGGGCAAGATGGCTACACCTTC,CASSLAADRGQDGYTF
-,TRBJ1-1,TRBD1,TRBV6-1,TGTGCCAGCGCCCACAGGGGAATGAACACTGAAGCTTTCTTT,CASAHRGMNTEAFF
once,TRBJ2-1,-,TRBV18,TGTGCCAGCTCACCCGGACAGCTTTACAATGAGCAGTTCTTC,CASSPGQLYNEQFF
-,TRBJ1-2,-,TRBV4-1,TGCGCCAGCAGCCTTATCGGGGGGCGGACTAACTATGGCTACACCTTC,CASSLIGGRTNYGYTF
-,TRBJ1-1,-,TRBV28,TGTGCCAGCAGTCGCGCCCCAAAGAATGAAGCTTTCTTT,CASSRAPKNEAFF
-,TRBJ1-2,TRBD1,TRBV11-2,TGTGCCAGCAGCGAAGACAGGGGGGGGTACGGCTACACCTTC,CASSEDRGGYGYTF
-,TRBJ2-1,TRBD2,TRBV9,TGTGCCAGCAGCGTCGAATCTGAACTAGCGGCCTACAATGAGCAGTTCTTC,CASSVESELAAYNEQFF
-,TRBJ2-3,-,TRBV27,TGTGCCAGCAGTCCCTTAGCAGATACGCAGTATTTT,CASSPLADTQYF